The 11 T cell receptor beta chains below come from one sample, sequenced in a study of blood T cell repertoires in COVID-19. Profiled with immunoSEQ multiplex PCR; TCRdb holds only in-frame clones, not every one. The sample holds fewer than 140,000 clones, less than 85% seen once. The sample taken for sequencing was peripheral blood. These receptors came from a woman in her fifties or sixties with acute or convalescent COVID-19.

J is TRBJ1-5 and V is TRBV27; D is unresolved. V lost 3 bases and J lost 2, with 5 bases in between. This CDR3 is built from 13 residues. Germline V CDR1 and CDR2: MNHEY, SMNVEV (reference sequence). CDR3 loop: CASSFSGNQPQHF. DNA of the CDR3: TGTGCCAGCAGTTTCAGCGGCAATCAGCCCCAGCATTTT.

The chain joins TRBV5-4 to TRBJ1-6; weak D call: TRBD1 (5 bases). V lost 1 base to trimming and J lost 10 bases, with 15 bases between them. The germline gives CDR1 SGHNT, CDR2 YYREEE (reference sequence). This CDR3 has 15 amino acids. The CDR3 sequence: CASSLSLGEGSPLHF. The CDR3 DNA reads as TGTGCCAGCAGCTTGTCCCTAGGGGAAGGCTCACCCCTCCACTTT.

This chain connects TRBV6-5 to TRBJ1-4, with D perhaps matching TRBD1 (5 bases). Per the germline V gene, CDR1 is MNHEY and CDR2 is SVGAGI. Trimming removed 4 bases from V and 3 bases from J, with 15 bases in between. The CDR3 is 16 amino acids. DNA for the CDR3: TGTGCCAGCAGTTCTCGGGAGGGACGGCCTAATGAAAAACTGTTTTTT. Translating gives CASSSREGRPNEKLFF.

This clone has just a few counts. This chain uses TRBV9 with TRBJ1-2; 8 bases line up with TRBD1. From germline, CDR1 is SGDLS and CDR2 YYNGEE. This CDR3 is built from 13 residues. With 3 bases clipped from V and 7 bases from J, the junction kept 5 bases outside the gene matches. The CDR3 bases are TGTGCCAGCAGCGCCAGGGGGCGCCGTGGCTACACCTTC. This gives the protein CASSARGRRGYTF.

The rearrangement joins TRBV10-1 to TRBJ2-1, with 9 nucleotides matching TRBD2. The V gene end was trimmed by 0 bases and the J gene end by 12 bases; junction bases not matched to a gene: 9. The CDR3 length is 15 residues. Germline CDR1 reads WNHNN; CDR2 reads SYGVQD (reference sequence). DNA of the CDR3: TGCGCCAGCAGTGAGTCCCCGACTAGCGGTTTAGGGCAGTTCTTC. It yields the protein CASSESPTSGLGQFF.

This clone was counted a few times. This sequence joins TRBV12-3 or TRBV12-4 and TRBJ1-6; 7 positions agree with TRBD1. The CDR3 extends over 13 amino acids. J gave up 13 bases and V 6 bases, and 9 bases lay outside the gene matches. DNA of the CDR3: TGTGCCAGCAGGTCCCCGGGCAGGGGGCCCCTCCACTTT. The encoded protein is CASRSPGRGPLHF.

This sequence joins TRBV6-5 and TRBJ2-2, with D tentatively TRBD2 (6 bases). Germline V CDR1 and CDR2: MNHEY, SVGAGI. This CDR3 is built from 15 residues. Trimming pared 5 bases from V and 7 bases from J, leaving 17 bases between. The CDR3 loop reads CASSRQTRGSGELFF. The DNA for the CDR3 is TGTGCCAGCAGTCGCCAGACTAGAGGCAGCGGGGAGCTGTTTTTT.

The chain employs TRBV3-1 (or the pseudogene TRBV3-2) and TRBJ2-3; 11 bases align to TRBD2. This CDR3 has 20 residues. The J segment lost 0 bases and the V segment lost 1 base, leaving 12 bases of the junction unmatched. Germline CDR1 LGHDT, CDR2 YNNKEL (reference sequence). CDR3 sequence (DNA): TGTGCCAGCAGCCAAGCCGGGACTAGCGGAGCCCTCAGGAGCACAGATACGCAGTATTTT. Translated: CASSQAGTSGALRSTDTQYF.

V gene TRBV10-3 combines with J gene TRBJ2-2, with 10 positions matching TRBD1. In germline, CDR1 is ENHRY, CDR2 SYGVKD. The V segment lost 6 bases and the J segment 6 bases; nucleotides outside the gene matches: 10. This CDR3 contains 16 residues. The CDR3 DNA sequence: TGTGCCATCAGCGGGACAGGGGTTTCCGACGCCGGGGAGCTGTTTTTT. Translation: CAISGTGVSDAGELFF.

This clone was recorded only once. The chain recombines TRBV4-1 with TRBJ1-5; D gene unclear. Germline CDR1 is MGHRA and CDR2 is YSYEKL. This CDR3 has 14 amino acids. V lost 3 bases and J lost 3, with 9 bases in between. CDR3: CASSHLAINQPQHF. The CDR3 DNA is TGCGCCAGCAGCCACCTGGCCATCAATCAGCCCCAGCATTTT.

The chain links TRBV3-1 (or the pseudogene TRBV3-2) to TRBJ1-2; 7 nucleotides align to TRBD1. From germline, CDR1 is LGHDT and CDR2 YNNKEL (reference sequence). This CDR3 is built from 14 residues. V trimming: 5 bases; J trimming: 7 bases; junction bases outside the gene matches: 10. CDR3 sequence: CASSLWDSRRGYTF. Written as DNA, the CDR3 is TGTGCCAGCAGCTTATGGGACAGCCGGCGTGGCTACACCTTC.